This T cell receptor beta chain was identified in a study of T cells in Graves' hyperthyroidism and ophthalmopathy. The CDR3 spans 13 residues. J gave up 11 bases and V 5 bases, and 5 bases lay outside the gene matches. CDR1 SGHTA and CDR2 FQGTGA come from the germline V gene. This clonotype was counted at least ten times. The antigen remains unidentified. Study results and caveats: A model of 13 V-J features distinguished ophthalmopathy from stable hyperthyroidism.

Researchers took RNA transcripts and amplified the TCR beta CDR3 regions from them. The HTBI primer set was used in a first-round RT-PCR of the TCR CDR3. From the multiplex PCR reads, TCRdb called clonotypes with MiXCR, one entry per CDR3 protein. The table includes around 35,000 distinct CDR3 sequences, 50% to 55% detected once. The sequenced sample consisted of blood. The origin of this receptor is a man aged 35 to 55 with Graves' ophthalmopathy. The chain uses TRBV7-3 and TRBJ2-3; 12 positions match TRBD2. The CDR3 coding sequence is TGTGCCAGCAGCAACCGGACTAGCGGGAAGCAGTATTTT. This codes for CASSNRTSGKQYF.